A single sample is the source of the 16 T cell receptor beta chains below, sequenced in a study of T cell responses to AZD1222 COVID-19 vaccine. The assay was immunoSEQ multiplex PCR, and TCRdb's table has in-frame clones only and misses some. The data hold 90,000 to 120,000 clones, with roughly 87% observed a single time. The material sequenced was peripheral blood, taken on day 0 of AZD1222 vaccination. All receptors come from an adult in good health.

The chain is built from TRBV28 and TRBJ2-7, with D possibly matching TRBD1 (5 bases). V lost 5 bases and J 2 bases, leaving 13 bases between the germline ends. Per the germline V gene, CDR1 is MDHEN and CDR2 is SYDVKM. The CDR3 consists of 14 residues. CDR3 in amino acids: CASSKTGQTYEQYF. CDR3 nucleotides: TGTGCCAGCAGTAAAACAGGTCAGACCTACGAGCAGTACTTC.

The CDR3 nucleotides read TGTGCCACCCAAGGATCACTAAAGGGTGTCCAAGAGACCCAGTACTTC. Translation gives CATQGSLKGVQETQYF. V and J are TRBV24-1 and TRBJ2-5; D gene unclear. Looked up from germline, CDR1 is KGHDR and CDR2 is SFDVKD. This CDR3 comprises 16 residues. Trimming took 9 bases from V and 1 from J, leaving 20 bases between them.

This clone was seen only a few times. CDR3 in amino acids: CASSSSPEDTEAFF. The CDR3 nucleotides read TGTGCCAGCAGCAGTAGCCCGGAGGACACTGAAGCTTTCTTT. The rearrangement uses TRBV6-4 and TRBJ1-1; unclear D gene. V was clipped by 6 bases and J by 3 bases, with 14 bases between them. CDR1 is MRHNA, CDR2 SNTAGT, per germline. The CDR3 extends over 14 amino acids.

The V gene is TRBV2, the J gene TRBJ1-2; D is ambiguous. The ends were cut back, 1 base at V and 3 bases at J, with 0 bases in the middle. The CDR3 is 11 residues long. Germline V gives CDR1 SNHLY, CDR2 FYNNEI. CDR3 in amino acids: CASSEDYGYTF. CDR3 nucleotides: TGTGCCAGCAGTGAAGACTATGGCTACACCTTC.

The chain is built from TRBV3-1 (or the pseudogene TRBV3-2) and TRBJ1-2; D is uncertain. Germline V lookup: CDR1 LGHDT, CDR2 YNNKEL (reference sequence). The ends were cut back, 1 base at V and 8 bases at J, with 5 bases in the middle. The CDR3 runs to 11 residues. As DNA, the CDR3 is TGTGCCAGCAGCCAAGGGTTAGGCTACACCTTC. This translates into CASSQGLGYTF.

In its sample, this clone was seen once. This chain joins TRBV7-3 and TRBJ2-6; D gene uncertain. The CDR3 length is 14 residues. CDR1 and CDR2 (germline): SGHTA, FQGTGA. The V gene lost 0 bases and the J gene lost 2 bases, with 2 bases spanning the gap. CDR3 bases: TGTGCCAGCAGCTTAACCGCTGGGGCCAACGTCCTGACTTTC. Its translation: CASSLTAGANVLTF.

The chain has TRBV19 and TRBJ1-1, with no clear D. V was clipped by 5 bases and J by 4 bases, with 14 bases between them. The CDR3 length is 14 residues. The germline V gene has CDR1 LNHDA and CDR2 SQIVND (reference sequence). The CDR3 DNA sequence: TGTGCCAGTAGTTTCGACATCGGGCTCACTGAAGCTTTCTTT. It encodes CASSFDIGLTEAFF.

The chain is built from TRBV10-3 and TRBJ2-3; tentative D call: TRBD1 (6 bases). The CDR3 loop spans 15 amino acids. Germline V gene sequence: CDR1 ENHRY, CDR2 SYGVKD. Between the trimmed V and J ends, which lost 2 bases and 1 base, there was a span of 10 bases. CDR3 nucleotide sequence: TGTGCCATCAGTGAGAGGCGACAGGGCACAGATACGCAGTATTTT. Translating it yields CAISERRQGTDTQYF.

This chain links TRBV21-1 with TRBJ1-5. TRBV21-1 is recorded as a pseudogene. CDR3 size: 15 residues. Written as DNA, the CDR3 is TGTGCCAGCAGTCCCGGGGGGGCCCCCAATCAGCCCCAGCATTTT. Protein product: CASSPGGAPNQPQHF.

V and J are TRBV7-3 and TRBJ1-1, with 7 bases lining up with TRBD1. After removal of 4 bases from V and 0 bases from J, the junction contained 2 bases not matched to a gene. Germline assignment: CDR1 SGHTA and CDR2 FQGTGA. CDR3 length equals 14 residues. Written as DNA, the CDR3 is TGTGCCAGCAGCTCGGGACAGTTGAACACTGAAGCTTTCTTT. Translation gives CASSSGQLNTEAFF.

V usage is TRBV9 and J usage is TRBJ1-1; 12 nucleotides line up with TRBD1. Germline V lookup: CDR1 SGDLS, CDR2 YYNGEE. This CDR3 has 16 residues. V dropped 3 bases and J dropped 5; count of bases not matched to a gene: 8. This CDR3 reads CASSDTRDRGRTEAFF. The CDR3 DNA is TGTGCCAGCAGCGACACACGGGACAGGGGGCGAACTGAAGCTTTCTTT.

The rearrangement links TRBV4-2 to TRBJ2-1; TRBD2 agrees at 8 bases. V shed 6 bases, J shed 15 bases, and the junction held 16 bases outside the gene matches. Looked up from germline, CDR1 is LGHNA and CDR2 is YNFKEQ. The CDR3 sequence is 14 residues long. The CDR3 is CASSLTGRGGALFF. The CDR3 DNA reads TGTGCCAGCAGTCTCACCGGGAGGGGGGGGGCATTGTTCTTC.

This chain joins TRBV18 and TRBJ2-1; 10 nucleotides agree with TRBD1. From germline, CDR1 is KGHSH and CDR2 LQKENI. Trimming at V came to 6 bases and at J to 5 bases, leaving 10 bases not matched to a gene. The CDR3 is made up of 16 amino acids. The CDR3 loop reads CASSATWGQGNNEQFF. Here the CDR3 DNA reads TGTGCCAGCTCCGCTACCTGGGGACAGGGGAACAATGAGCAGTTCTTC.

The gene calls are TRBV19 and TRBJ2-1, with TRBD2 as a possible D gene (6 bases). V dropped 3 bases and J dropped 2 bases, with 11 bases sitting between them. CDR3 length: 15 residues. Germline loops: CDR1 LNHDA, CDR2 SQIVND (reference sequence). The CDR3 DNA follows: TGTGCCAGTAGTATGGAGGGGTCAACCTACAATGAGCAGTTCTTC. The encoded protein is CASSMEGSTYNEQFF. Variable domain in full (rest from reference TRBV19 and TRBJ2-1): DGGITQSPKYLFRKEGQNVTLSCEQNLNHDAMYWYRQDPGQGLRLIYYSQIVNDFQKGDIAEGYSVSREKKESFPLTVTSAQKNPTAFYLCASSMEGSTYNEQFFGPGTRLTVL.

The chain couples TRBV4-3 to TRBJ2-3; D might be TRBD2 (6 bases). The germline V gene encodes CDR1 LGHNA and CDR2 YSLEER. V was shortened by 3 bases and J by 0 bases, with 13 bases between the two germline ends. The CDR3 extends over 16 amino acids. For the CDR3, the DNA is TGCGCCAGCAGCCAGAGAGGAGGGGTCAGCACAGATACGCAGTATTTT. Residues: CASSQRGGVSTDTQYF.

This sequence joins TRBV7-9 and TRBJ1-6; 8 bases fit TRBD1. The CDR3 covers 15 residues. In germline, CDR1 is SEHNR, CDR2 FQNEAQ (reference sequence). V was clipped by 4 bases and J by 8 bases; unmatched bases: 7. The CDR3 DNA follows: TGTGCCAGCAGCTCAGGTCAGGGGGCGGATTCACCCCTCCACTTT. This encodes CASSSGQGADSPLHF.